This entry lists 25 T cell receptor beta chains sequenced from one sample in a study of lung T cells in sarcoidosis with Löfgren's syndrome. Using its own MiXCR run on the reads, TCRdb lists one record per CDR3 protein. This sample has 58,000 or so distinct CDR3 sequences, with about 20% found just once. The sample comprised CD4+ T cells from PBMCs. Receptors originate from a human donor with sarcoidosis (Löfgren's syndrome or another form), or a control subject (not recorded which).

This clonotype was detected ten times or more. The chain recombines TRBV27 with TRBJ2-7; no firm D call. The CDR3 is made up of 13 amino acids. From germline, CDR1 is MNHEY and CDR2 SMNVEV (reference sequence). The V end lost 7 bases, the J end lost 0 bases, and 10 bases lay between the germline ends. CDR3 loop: CASTGRHSYEQYF. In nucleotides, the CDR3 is TGTGCCAGCACCGGGCGGCACTCCTACGAGCAGTACTTC.

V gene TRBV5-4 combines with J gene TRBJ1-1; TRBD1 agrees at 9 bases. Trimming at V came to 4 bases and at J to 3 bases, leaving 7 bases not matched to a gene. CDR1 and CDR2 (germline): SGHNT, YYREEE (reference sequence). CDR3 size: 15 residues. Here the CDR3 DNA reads TGTGCCAGCAGCGGAACGGGACAGGGATACACTGAAGCTTTCTTT. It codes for CASSGTGQGYTEAFF.

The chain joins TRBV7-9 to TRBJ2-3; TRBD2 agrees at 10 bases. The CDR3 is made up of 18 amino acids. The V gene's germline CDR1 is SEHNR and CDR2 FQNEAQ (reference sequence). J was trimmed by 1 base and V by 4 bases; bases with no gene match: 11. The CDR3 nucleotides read TGTGCCAGCAGCTCGGGGCTAGCGGGAGTCCGTCGCACAGATACGCAGTATTTT. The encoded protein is CASSSGLAGVRRTDTQYF.

CDR3 loop: CASSLTNGGANTQYF. Here the CDR3 DNA reads TGTGCCAGCAGCCTTACTAACGGGGGGGCGAATACGCAGTATTTT. The rearrangement uses TRBV7-2 and TRBJ2-3; 8 positions agree with TRBD2. The CDR3 runs to 15 residues. With 5 bases clipped from V and 7 bases from J, the junction kept 11 bases outside the gene matches. Germline loops: CDR1 SGHTA, CDR2 FQGNSA. Variable domain in full (rest from reference TRBV7-2 and TRBJ2-3): GAGVSQSPSNKVTEKGKDVELRCDPISGHTALYWYRQSLGQGLEFLIYFQGNSAPDKSGLPSDRFSAERTGGSVSTLTIQRTQQEDSAVYLCASSLTNGGANTQYFGPGTRLTVL.

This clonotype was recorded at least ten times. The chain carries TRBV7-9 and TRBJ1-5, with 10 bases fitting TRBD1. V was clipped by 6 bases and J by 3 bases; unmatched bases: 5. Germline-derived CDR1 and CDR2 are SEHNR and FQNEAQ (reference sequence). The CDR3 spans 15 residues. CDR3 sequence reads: CASRNGTGVNQPQHF. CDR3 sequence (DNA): TGTGCCAGCAGAAACGGGACAGGGGTCAATCAGCCCCAGCATTTT.

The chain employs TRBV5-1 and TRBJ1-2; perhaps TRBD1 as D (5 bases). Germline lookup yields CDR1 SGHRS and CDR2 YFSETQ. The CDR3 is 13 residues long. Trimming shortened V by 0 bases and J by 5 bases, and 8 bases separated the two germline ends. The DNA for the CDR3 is TGCGCCAGCAGCTTGGACGGGGCTTATGGCTACACCTTC. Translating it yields CASSLDGAYGYTF. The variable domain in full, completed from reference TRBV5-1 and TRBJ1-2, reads KAGVTQTPRYLIKTRGQQVTLSCSPISGHRSVSWYQQTPGQGLQFLFEYFSETQRNKGNFPGRFSGRQFSNSRSEMNVSTLELGDSALYLCASSLDGAYGYTFGSGTRLTVV.

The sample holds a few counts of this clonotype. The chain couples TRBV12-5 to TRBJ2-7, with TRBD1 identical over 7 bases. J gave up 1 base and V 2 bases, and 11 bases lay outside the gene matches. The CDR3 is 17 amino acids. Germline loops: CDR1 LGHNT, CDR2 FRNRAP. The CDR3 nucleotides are TGTGCTAGTGGTTTGCTTGCTCCGGGACAGCTTTCCTACGAGCAGTACTTC. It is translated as CASGLLAPGQLSYEQYF.

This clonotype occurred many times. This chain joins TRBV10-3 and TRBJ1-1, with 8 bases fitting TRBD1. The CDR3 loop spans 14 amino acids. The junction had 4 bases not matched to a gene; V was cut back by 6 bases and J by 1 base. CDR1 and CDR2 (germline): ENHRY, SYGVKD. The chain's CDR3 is CAISQGAGNTEAFF. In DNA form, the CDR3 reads TGTGCCATCAGCCAGGGGGCTGGGAACACTGAAGCTTTCTTT.

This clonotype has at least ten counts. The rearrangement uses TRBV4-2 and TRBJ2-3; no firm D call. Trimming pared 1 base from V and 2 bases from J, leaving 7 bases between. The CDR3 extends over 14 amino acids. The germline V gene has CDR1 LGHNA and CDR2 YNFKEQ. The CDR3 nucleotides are TGTGCCAGCAGCCAAGCCCACAACACAGATACGCAGTATTTT. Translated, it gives CASSQAHNTDTQYF.

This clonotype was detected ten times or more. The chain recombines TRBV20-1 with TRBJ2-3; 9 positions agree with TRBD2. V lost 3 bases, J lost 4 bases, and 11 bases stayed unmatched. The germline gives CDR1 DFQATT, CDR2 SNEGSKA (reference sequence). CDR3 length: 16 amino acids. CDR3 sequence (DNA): TGCAGTGCTAGGATCGGTAGCGGGAGTAAGTCAGATACGCAGTATTTT. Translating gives CSARIGSGSKSDTQYF.

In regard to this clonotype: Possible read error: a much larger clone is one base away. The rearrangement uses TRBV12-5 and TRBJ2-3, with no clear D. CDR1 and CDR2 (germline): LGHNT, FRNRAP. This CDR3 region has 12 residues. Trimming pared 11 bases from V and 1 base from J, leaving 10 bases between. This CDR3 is CAGRPRTDTQYF. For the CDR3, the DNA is TGTGCTGGTAGGCCGCGCACAGATACGCAGTATTTT.

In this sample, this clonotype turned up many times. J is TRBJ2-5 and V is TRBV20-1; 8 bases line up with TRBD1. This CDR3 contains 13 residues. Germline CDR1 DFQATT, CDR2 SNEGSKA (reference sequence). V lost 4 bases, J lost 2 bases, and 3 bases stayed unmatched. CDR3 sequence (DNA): TGCAGTGCTAAGAGGACAGGGCAAGAGACCCAGTACTTC. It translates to CSAKRTGQETQYF.

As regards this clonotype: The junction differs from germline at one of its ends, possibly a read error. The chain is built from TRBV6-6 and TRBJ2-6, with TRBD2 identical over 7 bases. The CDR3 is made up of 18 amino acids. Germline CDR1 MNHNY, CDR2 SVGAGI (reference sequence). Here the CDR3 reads CARSYSKGRGPGANVLTF. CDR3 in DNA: TGTGCCAGAAGTTACTCGAAGGGGAGGGGCCCTGGGGCCAACGTCCTGACTTTC.

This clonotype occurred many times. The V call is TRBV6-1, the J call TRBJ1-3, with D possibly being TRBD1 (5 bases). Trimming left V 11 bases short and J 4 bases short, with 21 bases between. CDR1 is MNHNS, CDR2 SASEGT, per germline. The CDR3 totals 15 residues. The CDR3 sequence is CAARGGGSPGNTIYF. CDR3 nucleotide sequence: TGTGCCGCCCGGGGGGGGGGATCGCCGGGAAACACCATATATTTT.

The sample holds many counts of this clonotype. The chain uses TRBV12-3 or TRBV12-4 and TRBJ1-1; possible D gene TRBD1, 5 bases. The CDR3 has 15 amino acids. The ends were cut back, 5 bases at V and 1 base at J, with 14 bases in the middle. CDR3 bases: TGTGCCAGCAGTCCCCGTGGGGGTGAGAACACTGAAGCTTTCTTT. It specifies CASSPRGGENTEAFF.

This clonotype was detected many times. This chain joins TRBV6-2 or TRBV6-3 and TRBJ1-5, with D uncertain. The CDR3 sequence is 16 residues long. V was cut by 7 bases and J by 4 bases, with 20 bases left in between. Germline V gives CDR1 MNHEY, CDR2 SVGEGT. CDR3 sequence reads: CASNPAEFRQNQPQHF. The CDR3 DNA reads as TGTGCCAGCAATCCTGCGGAGTTTCGGCAAAATCAGCCCCAGCATTTT.

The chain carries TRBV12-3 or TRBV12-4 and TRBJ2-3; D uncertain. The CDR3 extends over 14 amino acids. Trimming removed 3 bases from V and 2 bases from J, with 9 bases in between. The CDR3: CASSFKTPTDTQYF. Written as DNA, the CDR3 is TGTGCCAGCAGTTTTAAGACCCCCACAGATACGCAGTATTTT.

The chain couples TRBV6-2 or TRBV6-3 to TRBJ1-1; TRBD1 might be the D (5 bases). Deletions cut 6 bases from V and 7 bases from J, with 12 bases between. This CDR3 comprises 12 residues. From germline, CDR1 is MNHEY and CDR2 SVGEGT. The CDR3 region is CASSRDGVEAFF. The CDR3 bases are TGTGCCAGCAGCAGGGATGGTGTTGAAGCTTTCTTT.

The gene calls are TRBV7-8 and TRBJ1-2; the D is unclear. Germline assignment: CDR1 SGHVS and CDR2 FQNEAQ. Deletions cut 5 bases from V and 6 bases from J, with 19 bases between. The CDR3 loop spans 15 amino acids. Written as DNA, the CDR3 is TGTGCCAGCAGCGATCGAGTACTGGGGAATCATGGCTACACCTTC. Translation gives CASSDRVLGNHGYTF.

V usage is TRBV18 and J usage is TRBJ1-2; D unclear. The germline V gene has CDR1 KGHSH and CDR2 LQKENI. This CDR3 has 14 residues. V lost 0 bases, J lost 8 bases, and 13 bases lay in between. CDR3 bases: TGTGCCAGCTCACCACCTGAAACCGGAGAGGGCTACACCTTC. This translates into CASSPPETGEGYTF.

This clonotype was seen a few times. The CDR3 region is CAGSPSLSGEQYF. CDR3 in DNA: TGTGCTGGCTCTCCCTCCCTTTCAGGGGAGCAGTACTTC. The chain couples TRBV12-5 to TRBJ2-7; D perhaps matches TRBD1 (5 bases). Trimming took 11 bases from V and 7 from J, leaving 21 bases between them. Germline-derived CDR1 and CDR2 are LGHNT and FRNRAP. The length of the CDR3 is 13 residues.

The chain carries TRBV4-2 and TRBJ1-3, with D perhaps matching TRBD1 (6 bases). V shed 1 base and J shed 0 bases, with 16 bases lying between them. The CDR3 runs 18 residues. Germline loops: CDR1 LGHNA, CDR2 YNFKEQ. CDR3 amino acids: CASSQVVGAAYSGNTIYF. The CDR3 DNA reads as TGTGCCAGCAGCCAAGTGGTGGGGGCGGCCTACTCTGGAAACACCATATATTTT.

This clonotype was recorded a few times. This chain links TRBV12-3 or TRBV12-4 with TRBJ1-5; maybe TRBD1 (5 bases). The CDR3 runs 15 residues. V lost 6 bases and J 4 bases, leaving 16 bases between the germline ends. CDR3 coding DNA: TGTGCCAGCAGCCCCGCAGGGCGGAGGAATCAGCCCCAGCATTTT. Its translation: CASSPAGRRNQPQHF.

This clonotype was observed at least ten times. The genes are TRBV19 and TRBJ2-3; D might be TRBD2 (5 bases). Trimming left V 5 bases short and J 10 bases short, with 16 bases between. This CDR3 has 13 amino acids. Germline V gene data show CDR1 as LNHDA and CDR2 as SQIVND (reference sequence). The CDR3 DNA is TGTGCCAGTAGTGCCCTCGGGGAGTCGGCGCAGTATTTT. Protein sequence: CASSALGESAQYF. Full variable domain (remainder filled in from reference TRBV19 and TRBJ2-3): DGGITQSPKYLFRKEGQNVTLSCEQNLNHDAMYWYRQDPGQGLRLIYYSQIVNDFQKGDIAEGYSVSREKKESFPLTVTSAQKNPTAFYLCASSALGESAQYFGPGTRLTVL.

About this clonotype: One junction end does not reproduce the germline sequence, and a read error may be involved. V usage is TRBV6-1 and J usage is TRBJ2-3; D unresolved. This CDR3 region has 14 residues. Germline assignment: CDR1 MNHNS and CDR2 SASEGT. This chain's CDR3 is CASRPPELADTQYF. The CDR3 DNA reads TGTGCTAGCAGACCCCCAGAGTTGGCAGATACGCAGTATTTT.